This T cell receptor beta chain was sequenced in a study of blood T cell repertoires in COVID-19. This clone was observed once. The length of the CDR3 is 13 residues. Germline CDR1 reads SGHAT; CDR2 reads FQNNGV. Trimming cost V 3 bases and J 9 bases; bases outside gene matches: 2. Sequencing was performed with immunoSEQ multiplex PCR; in TCRdb, only in-frame clones are kept and a portion is missing. The sample has 90,000 to 120,000 clones, about 85% seen once. The origin of this receptor is a human donor in a cohort sampled during active COVID-19. The gene calls are TRBV11-2 and TRBJ2-1; 10 nucleotides match TRBD1. Sequencing input: peripheral blood. The CDR3 DNA follows: TGTGCCAGCAGCTTGGGACAGGGGCTTGAGCAGTTCTTC. The encoded protein is CASSLGQGLEQFF.